The present T cell receptor beta chain was sequenced within a study of blood T cell repertoires in COVID-19. At the level of the study: The United States, Italy and Spain provided the acute and convalescent COVID-19 samples. From T cells, B-cell-depleted T cells, or PBMCs came the material, which was cDNA or gDNA.

This clone is a singleton in its sample. Methods used by the authors: Reference gene primers were amplified, and this amplification served to estimate nucleated cell counts. Generated by immunoSEQ multiplex PCR, the TCRdb table keeps only in-frame clones and is missing some. V and J calls plus clone size are reproduced from that table; the DNA served to infer D and trimming. The sample gives 200,000 to 250,000 clones, around 86% of which show up once; roughly 8% is in the top ten. The germline V gene encodes CDR1 SNHLY and CDR2 FYNNEI. CDR3 length equals 15 residues. The junction had 5 bases not matched to a gene; V was cut back by 5 bases and J by 2 bases.

The sequenced sample was peripheral blood. V and J are TRBV2 and TRBJ2-2; 7 nucleotides agree with TRBD2. The sequence derives from an elderly woman with COVID-19, enrolled during active disease. The CDR3 loop is CASSWLAANTGELFF. The CDR3 DNA is TGTGCCAGCAGTTGGCTAGCGGCAAACACCGGGGAGCTGTTTTTT.